The rows below give T cell receptor beta chains drawn from one sample of a study of T and B cells in COVID-19 patients. TCRdb fed the multiplex PCR reads into MiXCR, producing one record per CDR3 protein. The table shows around 19,000 distinct CDR3 sequences, with 36% occurring only once. The sequencing input was blood. These TCRs come from a human donor with active COVID-19. The CDR3 runs from the conserved cysteine through the conserved F or W. Each record gives: D gene, V gene, clone size, J gene, CDR3 DNA, CDR3 protein. The D gene is left open where the match is weak. Rows give clone size only sometimes, using once, few, many, or a class for an expanded clone.

>TRBD2|TRBV11-1|NA|TRBJ2-2
TGTGCCAGCAGCCCGGGAGGGCTCCGAGATGACGGGGAGCTGTTTTTT
CASSPGGLRDDGELFF
>NA|TRBV6-1|NA|TRBJ1-2
TGTGCCAGCAGTGAACCCGACAGGAGGTCTAACTATGGCTACACCTTC
CASSEPDRRSNYGYTF
>NA|TRBV6-5|NA|TRBJ2-5
TGTGCCAGCACCCAACGCCGGACAGCCCAAGAGACCCAGTACTTC
CASTQRRTAQETQYF
>TRBD1|TRBV19|NA|TRBJ2-6
TGTGCCAGTAGTGCATCCGGGACAGGGGGCTCTGGGGCCAACGTCCTGACTTTC
CASSASGTGGSGANVLTF
>NA|TRBV5-4|NA|TRBJ2-1
TGTGCCAGCAGCTTGAAGGGTGGCAATGAGCAGTTCTTC
CASSLKGGNEQFF
>NA|TRBV27|NA|TRBJ2-1
TGTGCCAGCAGTGCCCCTGGGGGACTGTTCTTC
CASSAPGGLFF
>TRBD1|TRBV12-3/TRBV12-4|few|TRBJ1-2
TGTGCCAGCAGTCTGGGGACAGGGGTTCCTGGCTACACCTTC
CASSLGTGVPGYTF
>TRBD2|TRBV28|NA|TRBJ2-5
TGTGCCAGCCGGGACTATCAAGAGACCCAGTACTTC
CASRDYQETQYF
>NA|TRBV6-4|NA|TRBJ2-1
TGTGCCAGCAGTGACCTCGAGGGTGGCGGCTCTTCCTTTAGCTCCTACAATGAGCAGTTCTTC
CASSDLEGGGSSFSSYNEQFF
>NA|TRBV10-3|few|TRBJ2-2
TGTGCCATCAGTGGGGGGGTTAACACCGGGGAGCTGTTTTTT
CAISGGVNTGELFF
>NA|TRBV15|medium-sized|TRBJ2-5
TGTGCCACCAGCCCCGGGGCAGAGACCCAGTACTTC
CATSPGAETQYF
>NA|TRBV19|medium-sized|TRBJ2-2
TGTGCCAGTACAGGTCTAGCGTACACCGGGGAGCTGTTTTTT
CASTGLAYTGELFF
>TRBD1|TRBV6-6|few|TRBJ1-1
TGTGCCAGTAGAGGACAGGGGGTGGGCACTGAAGCTTTCTTT
CASRGQGVGTEAFF
>NA|TRBV20-1|NA|TRBJ2-3
TGCAGTGCTAGTCAGGGGGGGTTAGATACGCAGTATTTT
CSASQGGLDTQYF
>NA|TRBV4-3|NA|TRBJ2-2
TGCGCCAGCAGCGAGGATTCGAACACCGGGGAGCTGTTTTTT
CASSEDSNTGELFF
>TRBD2|TRBV6-1|NA|TRBJ2-1
TGTGCCACCTGGACTAGCGTCGACAATGAGCAGTTCTTC
CATWTSVDNEQFF
>NA|TRBV27|NA|TRBJ1-2
TGTGCCAGCCAACTTTTGGGGGGGGTTGGCTACACCTTC
CASQLLGGVGYTF
>TRBD1|TRBV11-2|NA|TRBJ2-7
TGTGCCAGCAGTTCAACAGGGGACTACGAGCAGTACTTC
CASSSTGDYEQYF
>NA|TRBV12-3/TRBV12-4|once|TRBJ1-1
TGTGCCAGCAGTTTCGTAAGCTCAGGCACTGAAGCTTTCTTT
CASSFVSSGTEAFF
>NA|TRBV6-5|few|TRBJ1-2
TGTGCCAGCAGTTACTCCCGAGGGATTGCTAACTATGGCTACACCTTC
CASSYSRGIANYGYTF
>NA|TRBV4-3|few|TRBJ2-5
TGCGCCAGCAGCCAAGGACTAGTTCTAGTTCAGACCCAGTACTTC
CASSQGLVLVQTQYF
>NA|TRBV6-5|many|TRBJ2-2
TGTGCCAGCAGTAACACGGACGGTAACACCGGGGAGCTGTTTTTT
CASSNTDGNTGELFF
>TRBD2|TRBV5-4|once|TRBJ2-1
TGTGCCAGCAGCTCCCTAGCGGACTACAATGAGCAGTTCTTC
CASSSLADYNEQFF
>NA|TRBV18|NA|TRBJ1-2
TGTGCCAGCTCCCTCGGGAGGGGTCCCTATGGCTACACCTTC
CASSLGRGPYGYTF
>TRBD1|TRBV19|NA|TRBJ1-2
TGTGCCAGTAGTGCTAACACAGGGGGAGCTTATGGCTACACCTTC
CASSANTGGAYGYTF
>TRBD2|TRBV5-6|NA|TRBJ2-7
TGTGCCAGCAGCCCGGGACTAGCGGGGGGGATTAAAGACTACGAGCAGTACTTC
CASSPGLAGGIKDYEQYF
>TRBD2|TRBV7-6|NA|TRBJ2-5
TGTGCCAGCAGCCCGACTAGCGGGTGGGAGACCCAGTACTTC
CASSPTSGWETQYF
>NA|TRBV28|NA|TRBJ1-3
TGTGCCACCAAAAGACAGAGAAACACCATATATTTT
CATKRQRNTIYF
>NA|TRBV6-4|NA|TRBJ1-4
TGTGCCAGCAGTGAAGCCCGGGACCTCTCTCGGGAAAAACTGTTTTTT
CASSEARDLSREKLFF
>NA|TRBV18|NA|TRBJ1-6
TGTGCCAGCTCACCACGGGGAGATTCACCCCTCCACTTT
CASSPRGDSPLHF
>NA|TRBV7-2|NA|TRBJ2-3
TGTGCCAGCAGCTTAGCTGGTGCAGCAGATACGCAGTATTTT
CASSLAGAADTQYF
>NA|TRBV20-1|NA|TRBJ2-7
TGCAGTGCGAGAGACTCCTACGAGCAGTACTTC
CSARDSYEQYF
>NA|TRBV6-5|few|TRBJ1-5
TGTGCCAGCAGTTACACCCAGGGGCCCAATCAGCCCCAGCATTTT
CASSYTQGPNQPQHF
>TRBD1|TRBV5-6|few|TRBJ2-7
TGTGCCAGCAGCACGACCGGGACAGGGTTTTACGAGCAGTACTTC
CASSTTGTGFYEQYF
>NA|TRBV6-2/TRBV6-3|medium-sized|TRBJ2-2
TGTGCCAGCAAGGATGGGTCGAGGACCGGGGAGCTGTTTTTT
CASKDGSRTGELFF
>TRBD2|TRBV5-4|once|TRBJ2-3
TGTGCCAGCAGCTTACTTGGACTAGCCGCAGATACGCAGTATTTT
CASSLLGLAADTQYF
>TRBD1|TRBV18|few|TRBJ2-1
TGTGCCAGCTCACCACCTCCGGGACAGGGGAATGAGCAGTTCTTC
CASSPPPGQGNEQFF
>TRBD2|TRBV18|medium-sized|TRBJ2-1
TGTGCCAGCTCACCGTCCAGCGGGGGGTATAGTGAGCAGTTCTTC
CASSPSSGGYSEQFF
>TRBD2|TRBV19|medium-sized|TRBJ2-5
TGTGCCAGTAGTATAGTGACTAGCGGAGAGACCCAGTACTTC
CASSIVTSGETQYF
>TRBD1|TRBV20-1|NA|TRBJ1-4
TGCAGTGCTGGGACAGGGGTGAGAGAAAAACTGTTTTTT
CSAGTGVREKLFF
>TRBD2|TRBV4-3|NA|TRBJ2-2
TGCGCCAGCAGCCAAGATGTACCGGGGGGCACCGGGGAGCTGTTTTTT
CASSQDVPGGTGELFF
>NA|TRBV19|medium-sized|TRBJ2-4
TGTGCCAGTAGTATAGATCGATCAGGACGAAACATTCAGTACTTC
CASSIDRSGRNIQYF
>TRBD2|TRBV6-1|NA|TRBJ2-3
TGTGCCAGCAGTCCCAGGGGGACTAGCGGGGGAGGAGGGACAGATACGCAGTATTTT
CASSPRGTSGGGGTDTQYF
>NA|TRBV18|NA|TRBJ2-3
TGTGCCAGCTCACCTCTTCCCCGCAGGGAGGCCCGCACAGATACGCAGTATTTT
CASSPLPRREARTDTQYF
>TRBD1|TRBV12-3/TRBV12-4|few|TRBJ2-6
TGTGCCAGCAGTCCCAGACAGGGTATCACTGGGGCCAACGTCCTGACTTTC
CASSPRQGITGANVLTF
>NA|TRBV20-1|NA|TRBJ1-1
TGCAGTGCTAGGTTGCGGGAAGCTTTCTTT
CSARLREAFF
>TRBD1|TRBV10-3|NA|TRBJ1-2
TGTGCCATCAGTGAGTCGGGGGGACAGGGACGTGGCTACACCTTC
CAISESGGQGRGYTF
>NA|TRBV19|NA|TRBJ1-1
TGTGCCAGTAGTATAAGGAGACAGACAAACACTGAAGCTTTCTTT
CASSIRRQTNTEAFF
>NA|TRBV11-1|medium-sized|TRBJ2-1
TGTGCCAGCAGAAGGACAGGAGGGGTCAATGAGCAGTTCTTC
CASRRTGGVNEQFF
>NA|TRBV12-3/TRBV12-4|NA|TRBJ1-5
TGTGCCAGCAGTTTCCGGGGGGATCAGCCCCAGCATTTT
CASSFRGDQPQHF